These 8 T cell receptor beta chains came from one sample sequenced in a study of T-cell memory formation after mild COVID-19. TCRdb analysed the 5' RACE reads with MiXCR anew, one entry per CDR3 protein. The data contain 200,000 to 300,000 distinct CDR3 sequences, 8.5% to 9.5% of them singletons. Material: PBMCs or a T cell subset sorted from them (not recorded which). These receptors were taken from a man between 18 and 29 years old who had mild COVID-19 (a few samples of this study predate the infection). Cell type and time point are not known.

This rearrangement joins TRBV7-2 to TRBJ2-1; TRBD2 agrees at 7 bases. With 1 base clipped from V and 14 bases from J, the junction kept 5 bases outside the gene matches. Germline loops: CDR1 SGHTA, CDR2 FQGNSA. The CDR3 sequence is 12 residues long. The CDR3 is CASSLGTSVKFF. CDR3 nucleotides: TGTGCCAGCAGCTTAGGGACTAGTGTGAAGTTCTTC.

This clonotype was observed a few times. The CDR3 DNA is TGCGCCAGCAGCCCTACCCGGTCCCATATGAACACTGAAGCTTTCTTT. Its translation is CASSPTRSHMNTEAFF. J is TRBJ1-1 and V is TRBV5-1; unclear D gene. Germline V CDR1 and CDR2: SGHRS, YFSETQ. V was shortened by 4 bases and J by 0 bases, with 16 bases between the two germline ends. The CDR3 is 16 residues long.

The chain is built from TRBV27 and TRBJ1-1, with D unresolved. V shed 6 bases and J shed 1 base, with 12 bases lying between them. Germline lookup yields CDR1 MNHEY and CDR2 SMNVEV (reference sequence). The CDR3 is 14 residues long. The CDR3 region is CASSRAEGNTEAFF. CDR3 nucleotide sequence: TGTGCCAGCAGCCGCGCCGAGGGGAACACTGAAGCTTTCTTT.

The chain has TRBV5-6 and TRBJ2-7; D perhaps matches TRBD1 (5 bases). Per germline, CDR1 SGHDT and CDR2 YYEEEE. Trimming shortened V by 4 bases and J by 2 bases, and 7 bases separated the two germline ends. The CDR3 consists of 12 residues. CDR3 loop: CASSVGAYEQYV. The CDR3 region has the DNA TGTGCCAGCAGCGTAGGGGCCTACGAGCAGTACGTC.

This clonotype was observed a few times. The chain carries TRBV20-1 and TRBJ2-5; D may be TRBD1 or TRBD2 (5 bases each). CDR1 is DFQATT, CDR2 SNEGSKA, per germline (reference sequence). The CDR3 runs 15 residues. Trimming cost V 6 bases and J 10 bases, with 27 bases left between them. CDR3 region: CSAPRSTGLWGNQYF. For the CDR3, the DNA is TGCAGTGCCCCGCGTTCCACCGGACTGTGGGGGAACCAGTACTTC.

The sample holds a few counts of this clonotype. The chain has TRBV5-1 and TRBJ2-5; 11 nucleotides align to TRBD1. The germline CDR1 and CDR2 sequences are SGHRS and YFSETQ. Germline trimming cut 4 bases from V and 4 bases from J; bases unmatched to any gene: 9. The length of the CDR3 is 16 residues. Here the CDR3 reads CASSPTGTGGIETQYF. DNA for the CDR3: TGCGCCAGCAGCCCAACAGGGACAGGGGGAATAGAGACCCAGTACTTC.

This clonotype was counted ten times or more. The CDR3 nucleotides read TGTGCCGGGGGGGGACGCACAGATACGCAGTATTTT. Translated, it gives CAGGGRTDTQYF. V gene TRBV10-3 combines with J gene TRBJ2-3; TRBD2 agrees at 7 bases. Germline V lookup: CDR1 ENHRY, CDR2 SYGVKD. CDR3 length: 12 residues. V lost 11 bases to trimming and J lost 1 base; unmatched junction nucleotides: 3.

The sample holds many counts of this clonotype. The CDR3 DNA follows: TGCAGTGCTAGGGGACAGACGAGCTCCTACGAGCAGTACGTC. Protein product: CSARGQTSSYEQYV. The rearrangement links TRBV20-1 to TRBJ2-7; 7 positions agree with TRBD1. Trimming removed 3 bases from V and 0 bases from J; junction bases left unmatched: 5. This CDR3 has 14 amino acids. The germline gives CDR1 DFQATT, CDR2 SNEGSKA (reference sequence).